Listed below are T cell receptor beta chains from one sample, sequenced in a study of blood T cell repertoires in COVID-19. Profiling relied on immunoSEQ multiplex PCR, and the TCRdb table lists in-frame clones only, not all of them. The sample includes 400,000 or so clones, about 91% of them seen just once. Sample: peripheral blood. The receptors come from a woman between 40 and 55 years old with COVID-19, enrolled during active disease. The CDR3 runs from the conserved cysteine through the conserved F or W. A D gene is named only where the DNA matches it firmly. Clone size, where shown, is once, few, many, or a class for clones that have expanded.

NA | TRBJ2-3 | TRBV19 | NA | CASSRQVTDTQYF | TGTGCCAGTAGCCGACAGGTTACGGATACGCAGTATTTT
NA | TRBJ2-3 | TRBV5-8 | NA | CASSPVVLRADTQYF | TGTGCCAGCAGCCCGGTCGTCTTGAGAGCAGATACGCAGTATTTT
TRBD2 | TRBJ2-7 | TRBV6-5 | once | CASRYRLAEPYEQYF | TGTGCCAGCAGATACAGGCTAGCGGAGCCCTACGAGCAGTACTTC
TRBD1 | TRBJ2-7 | TRBV7-8 | NA | CASSLAIGQGKYEQYF | TGTGCCAGCAGCTTAGCAATAGGACAGGGTAAATACGAGCAGTACTTC
TRBD2 | TRBJ2-1 | TRBV5-8 | NA | CASSYVAGGPGEQFF | TGTGCCAGCAGCTACGTAGCGGGAGGGCCAGGAGAGCAGTTCTTC
TRBD2 | TRBJ2-3 | TRBV2 | NA | CASLDGGAADMQYF | TGTGCCAGCCTCGACGGGGGGGCCGCAGATATGCAGTATTTT
NA | TRBJ2-1 | TRBV5-6 | NA | CASSLVPGSKYNEQFF | TGTGCCAGCAGCCTGGTTCCGGGGAGCAAGTACAATGAGCAGTTCTTC
NA | TRBJ1-5 | TRBV28 | once | CASRGAGVSNQPQHF | TGTGCCAGCCGAGGGGCAGGGGTTAGCAATCAGCCCCAGCATTTT
TRBD1 | TRBJ1-6 | TRBV28 | NA | CASSSDRGRWNSPLHF | TGTGCCAGCAGCTCTGACAGGGGGCGATGGAATTCACCCCTCCACTTT
TRBD2 | TRBJ2-1 | TRBV5-1 | NA | CASSKPRLAKYNEQFF | TGCGCCAGCAGTAAACCAAGACTAGCGAAGTACAATGAGCAGTTCTTC
TRBD2 | TRBJ2-1 | TRBV3-1/TRBV3-2 | NA | CASSRTFVAGATYNEQFF | TGTGCCAGCAGCCGAACCTTCGTAGCGGGGGCGACTTACAATGAGCAGTTCTTC
NA | TRBJ1-4 | TRBV5-4 | NA | CASSSGAANEKLFF | TGTGCCAGCAGCTCAGGGGCGGCTAATGAAAAACTGTTTTTT
TRBD1 | TRBJ1-1 | TRBV5-8 | NA | CASSLRGRGMNTEAFF | TGTGCCAGCAGCTTGAGGGGGCGGGGAATGAACACTGAAGCTTTCTTT
TRBD1 | TRBJ1-1 | TRBV9 | once | CASSVAGQGAEAFF | TGTGCCAGCAGCGTAGCGGGACAGGGGGCTGAAGCTTTCTTT
TRBD1 | TRBJ1-2 | TRBV5-1 | NA | CASSLTGERGYGYTF | TGCGCCAGCAGCTTAACAGGGGAGCGAGGCTATGGCTACACCTTC
TRBD1 | TRBJ1-3 | TRBV5-1 | NA | CASSLRRTGEDTIYF | TGCGCCAGCAGCTTGCGACGGACAGGGGAGGACACCATATATTTT
NA | TRBJ1-2 | TRBV30 | NA | CAWSVLTGAYGYTF | TGTGCCTGGAGTGTACTAACAGGAGCCTATGGCTACACCTTC
TRBD2 | TRBJ2-1 | TRBV7-2 | NA | CASSLRLAGSYYNEQFF | TGTGCCAGCAGCTTACGTCTAGCGGGGTCTTACTACAATGAGCAGTTCTTC
TRBD1 | TRBJ1-2 | TRBV5-1 | NA | CASSVWTGNDGYTF | TGCGCCAGCAGCGTCTGGACAGGGAATGATGGCTACACCTTC
TRBD1 | TRBJ2-1 | TRBV3-1/TRBV3-2 | NA | CASSPGTVYNEQFF | TGTGCCAGCAGCCCCGGGACAGTTTACAATGAGCAGTTCTTC
TRBD1 | TRBJ2-7 | TRBV28 | NA | CASTIGGDRGSYEQYF | TGTGCCAGTACAATAGGGGGAGACAGGGGGTCCTACGAGCAGTACTTC